The TCR beta chain under discussion was sequenced for a study of CD4+ T cells in melanoma. Regarding the study as a whole: CD8+ T cell, macrophage and B cell function reportedly correlated with neoantigen-specific CD4+ T cells. Neoantigen-specific CD4+ T cells in melanoma reportedly had diverse differentiation states.

Profiled with immunoSEQ multiplex PCR; TCRdb holds only in-frame clones, not every one. Of roughly 110,000 clones detected, about nine tenths appear once; the ten largest clones hold 3.3%. Regarding this clone: What it binds is not known.

This TCR derives from a human donor with melanoma. Source material: peripheral blood.

This CDR3 reads CASSRAGGVRTGELFF. CDR3 in DNA: TGCGCCAGCAGCCGCGCAGGAGGGGTAAGGACCGGGGAGCTGTTTTTT. The V gene is TRBV4-3, the J gene TRBJ2-2, with a tentative D call TRBD2 (6 bases). Germline CDR1 LGHNA, CDR2 YSLEER. The CDR3 totals 16 residues. Trimming left V 4 bases short and J 5 bases short, with 17 bases between.